The 10 T cell receptor beta chains listed next were all sequenced from one sample in a study of graft-versus-host responses after intestinal transplantation (dated by TCRdb to about 2021). According to the study, the label for this sample's time point signals: cells obtained before transplantation from donor or recipient. The antigens for these receptors are not known. The library was made by the immunoSEQ multiplex PCR assay. TCRdb took this table from immuneACCESS and kept in-frame rearrangements with V and J called. Such tables lack part of the clones; where checked against another copy, unresolved V genes explain under half of the gap, and the rest is unexplained. The sample includes about 96,000 clones, with about 94% observed a single time. The ten biggest clones cover around 0.18% of the sample. The specimen was unstimulated CD4+ T cells sorted from spleen or lymph node cells, collected before intestinal transplant. These receptors were obtained from a human donor who received an intestinal transplant.

The rearrangement joins TRBV7-2 to TRBJ2-7, with TRBD1 matching 9 bases. Germline values: CDR1 SGHTA, CDR2 FQGNSA. The junction had 16 bases not matched to a gene; V was cut back by 4 bases and J by 6 bases. This CDR3 region has 17 residues. This chain's CDR3 is CASSSLLRDRVQSEQYF. CDR3 in DNA: TGTGCCAGCAGCTCCCTGCTCCGGGACAGGGTTCAGTCCGAGCAGTACTTC.

The V and J genes are TRBV6-1 and TRBJ2-5; D gene uncertain. The CDR3 loop spans 13 amino acids. Germline V gene lookup returns CDR1 MNHNS and CDR2 SASEGT. Trimming pared 6 bases from V and 5 bases from J, leaving 13 bases between. The CDR3 DNA reads TGTGCCAGCAGAAGACTCCTTTCGGAGACCCAGTACTTC. Translating gives CASRRLLSETQYF.

The chain has TRBV5-1 and TRBJ2-5, with TRBD2 identical over 9 bases. V gave up 3 bases and J gave up 5 bases; unmatched junction bases: 14. The germline V gene encodes CDR1 SGHRS and CDR2 YFSETQ. The CDR3 totals 17 residues. The CDR3 loop reads CASSSGHLAGLGETQYF. CDR3 sequence (DNA): TGCGCCAGCAGCTCAGGACATCTAGCGGGGTTAGGGGAGACCCAGTACTTC. The whole variable domain, remainder taken from reference TRBV5-1 and TRBJ2-5, is KAGVTQTPRYLIKTRGQQVTLSCSPISGHRSVSWYQQTPGQGLQFLFEYFSETQRNKGNFPGRFSGRQFSNSRSEMNVSTLELGDSALYLCASSSGHLAGLGETQYFGPGTRLLVL.

The chain carries TRBV30 and TRBJ2-2; 9 bases are a match to TRBD2. From germline, CDR1 is GTSNPN and CDR2 SVGIG (reference sequence). The CDR3 is 15 amino acids. V was clipped by 3 bases and J by 6 bases; unmatched bases: 8. Here the CDR3 reads CAWRTVAGDSGELFF. DNA of the CDR3: TGTGCCTGGAGAACCGTAGCGGGAGATTCCGGGGAGCTGTTTTTT. Drawing the rest from reference TRBV30 and TRBJ2-2, the complete variable domain is SQTIHQWPATLVQPVGSPLSLECTVEGTSNPNLYWYRQAAGRGLQLLFYSVGIGQISSEVPQNLSASRPQDRQFILSSKKLLLSDSGFYLCAWRTVAGDSGELFFGEGSRLTVL.

The chain recombines TRBV6-1 with TRBJ1-5; 9 bases fit TRBD1. From germline, CDR1 is MNHNS and CDR2 SASEGT. The CDR3 covers 15 residues. Unmatched junction bases numbered 9, after V lost 6 bases and J lost 6 bases. CDR3 in DNA: TGTGCCAGCAGGTGGGGACAGGGTCTGGGTCAGCCCCAGCATTTT. Translating it yields CASRWGQGLGQPQHF.

In DNA, the CDR3 is TGTGCCAGCAGATGGGGCAGGGACTACGAGCAGTACTTC. This gives the protein CASRWGRDYEQYF. V gene TRBV6-5 combines with J gene TRBJ2-7, with D tentatively TRBD1 (5 bases). Looked up from germline, CDR1 is MNHEY and CDR2 is SVGAGI. V lost 6 bases to trimming and J lost 3 bases, with 12 bases between them. This CDR3 contains 13 residues.

The chain links TRBV30 to TRBJ1-5; D possibly corresponds to TRBD1 (5 bases). The length of the CDR3 is 15 residues. Germline CDR1 reads GTSNPN; CDR2 reads SVGIG (reference sequence). Trimming pared 0 bases from V and 3 bases from J, leaving 12 bases between. Written as DNA, the CDR3 is TGTGCCTGGAGTGTATTGGGGGGAAACAATCAGCCCCAGCATTTT. Translating it yields CAWSVLGGNNQPQHF.

V is TRBV7-2 and J is TRBJ2-7, with TRBD1 matching 7 bases. CDR3 length: 15 amino acids. Trimming removed 3 bases from V and 2 bases from J; junction bases left unmatched: 7. CDR1 SGHTA and CDR2 FQGNSA come from the germline V gene. In nucleotides, the CDR3 is TGTGCCAGCAGCTTTACCGGGACAGTGACCTACGAGCAGTACTTC. It translates to CASSFTGTVTYEQYF.

This rearrangement joins TRBV5-4 to TRBJ1-1, with 7 bases fitting TRBD1. The germline V gene has CDR1 SGHNT and CDR2 YYREEE (reference sequence). V shed 4 bases and J 1 base; nucleotides not matched to a gene: 7. The CDR3 is made up of 15 amino acids. CDR3 sequence (DNA): TGTGCCAGCAGCCCGGGAGGGGGCCGGAACACTGAAGCTTTCTTT. Protein: CASSPGGGRNTEAFF.

In its sample, this clone was seen once. CDR3 sequence: CASSMARGYEQYF. CDR3 in DNA: TGTGCCAGTAGTATGGCAAGGGGGTACGAGCAGTACTTC. The chain couples TRBV19 to TRBJ2-7, with D possibly being TRBD1 (6 bases). Trimming removed 3 bases from V and 4 bases from J, with 10 bases in between. Germline V gene lookup returns CDR1 LNHDA and CDR2 SQIVND (reference sequence). This CDR3 spans 13 amino acids.